This T cell receptor (beta chain) was profiled in a study of T cells expressing NK-cell markers. Turning to the study itself: According to the study, TCR beta repertoires originated from sorted CD3+CD56+NKG2C+, CD3+CD56+NKG2C- and CD3+CD56-NKG2C+ T cells.

Per germline, CDR1 SGDLS and CDR2 YYNGEE. The CDR3 is made up of 16 amino acids. Comments on this clonotype: What it binds is not known.

Study-level points and caveats: Roughly 6 donors showed dominant NKG2C+ clonotypes comprising roughly 1.0-7.0% of their CD8+ T cells. HCMV specificity of the expanded NKG2C+ T cell clones was not established.

In generating TCR beta cDNA, 5'RACE template switching with UMIs was used. TCRdb reprocessed the 5' RACE reads, with one entry per CDR3 protein and no DNA. The sample table sets out hundreds of thousands of distinct CDR3 sequences. V and J are TRBV9 and TRBJ1-2; the TCRdb D gene call, TRBD1, has no DNA to confirm it. Source material: blood T cells: a sorted CD56 or NKG2C T cell subset, CD4+ or CD8+ T cells, or bulk PBMC T cells (not recorded which). This TCR was sampled from a man aged 18-70 years in good health. This CDR3 reads CASSPQRAGGAFGYTF.